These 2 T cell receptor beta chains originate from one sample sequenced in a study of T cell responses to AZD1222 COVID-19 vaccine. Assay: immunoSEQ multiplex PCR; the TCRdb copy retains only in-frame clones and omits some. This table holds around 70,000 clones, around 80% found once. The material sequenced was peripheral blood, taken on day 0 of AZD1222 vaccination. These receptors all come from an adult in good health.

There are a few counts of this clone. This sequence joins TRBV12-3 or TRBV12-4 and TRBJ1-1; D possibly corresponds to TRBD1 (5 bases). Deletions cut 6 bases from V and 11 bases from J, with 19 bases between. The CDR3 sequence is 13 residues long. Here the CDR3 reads CASRRDSGDYAFF. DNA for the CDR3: TGTGCCAGCAGGCGAGACAGTGGGGACTATGCTTTCTTT.

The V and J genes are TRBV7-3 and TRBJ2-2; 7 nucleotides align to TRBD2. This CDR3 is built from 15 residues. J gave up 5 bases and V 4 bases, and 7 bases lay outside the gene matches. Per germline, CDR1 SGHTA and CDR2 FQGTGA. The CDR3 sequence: CASSSTLGGTGELFF. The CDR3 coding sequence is TGTGCCAGCAGCTCCACCCTGGGGGGGACCGGGGAGCTGTTTTTT.